The 18 T cell receptor beta chains reported below all come from one sample, sequenced in a study of T cell clonality in common variable immunodeficiency. Profiled with immunoSEQ multiplex PCR; TCRdb holds only in-frame clones, not every one. The sample shows about 47,000 clones, none of them appearing just once. The sample taken for sequencing was peripheral blood mononuclear cells. The receptors were sampled from a person aged 18 to 75 in good health.

This clone was observed many times. The read stops 3 residues short of the end of the CDR3; the missing end is completed from the germline J gene. The chain combines TRBV18 with TRBJ2-7; 8 bases match TRBD1. The CDR3 extends over 13 amino acids. V lost 7 bases, J lost 6 bases, and 8 bases stayed unmatched. Germline V gene lookup returns CDR1 KGHSH and CDR2 LQKENI. Here the CDR3 reads CASLGQDATEQYF. The sequenced CDR3 bases are TGTGCCAGCTTGGGACAGGACGCAACCGAG.

This clone was counted at least ten times. Coverage ceases 3 residues before the CDR3 finishes, and the germline J gene fills in the end. This rearrangement joins TRBV11-2 to TRBJ1-1; no definite D call. CDR3 size: 12 residues. Germline V gene data show CDR1 as SGHAT and CDR2 as FQNNGV. The CDR3 loop is CASSLNRLEAFF. The DNA read from the CDR3 is TGTGCCAGCAGCTTAAACCGGTTGGAA. The full variable domain, completed using reference TRBV11-2 and TRBJ1-1, is EAGVAQSPRYKIIEKRQSVAFWCNPISGHATLYWYQQILGQGPKLLIQFQNNGVVDDSQLPKDRFSAERLKGVDSTLKIQPAKLEDSAVYLCASSLNRLEAFFGQGTRLTVV.

The sample holds a few counts of this clone. The read halts 3 residues ahead of the CDR3 end, with the missing end drawn from the germline J gene. The chain has TRBV11-1 and TRBJ2-5; D possibly corresponds to TRBD1 (6 bases). Between the trimmed V and J ends, which lost 5 bases and 5 bases, there was a span of 15 bases. In germline, CDR1 is SGHAT, CDR2 FQDESV (reference sequence). The CDR3 totals 14 residues. CDR3 bases read: TGTGCCAGCAGCGTGACAGGTGGAACCGAGACC. Protein sequence: CASSVTGGTET. The whole CDR3 reads CASSVTGGTETQYF.

The chain's CDR3 is CASRPGQGITGELFF. Incomplete CDR3 DNA: TGTGCCAGCAGACCCGGACAGGGGATCACCGGGGAG. This chain uses TRBV6-2 or TRBV6-3 with TRBJ2-2; 9 bases fit TRBD1. The sequenced fragment ends 3 residues before the CDR3 boundary, so the rest is inferred from the germline J gene. The germline gives CDR1 MNHEY, CDR2 SVGEGT. The CDR3 spans 15 residues. Trimming removed 6 bases from V and 4 bases from J; junction bases left unmatched: 6.

This clone was recorded at least ten times. The read ends 3 residues shy of where the CDR3 ends; the end is completed using the germline J gene. J is TRBJ2-2 and V is TRBV5-1, with D unresolved. The CDR3 totals 14 residues. V was cut by 2 bases and J by 1 base, with 6 bases left in between. Germline V gives CDR1 SGHRS, CDR2 YFSETQ. This CDR3 reads CASSLGLNTGELFF. CDR3 bases read: TGCGCCAGCAGCTTAGGGCTGAACACCGGGGAG.

In this sample, this clone turned up many times. CDR3 sequence: CASSEWIRGSNQPQHF. Partial CDR3 DNA: TGCGCCAGCAGTGAATGGATTCGGGGGAGCAATCAGCCC. The chain recombines TRBV10-1 with TRBJ1-5; weak D call: TRBD1 (5 bases). The CDR3 goes on 3 residues after the read ends, and that part is filled in from the germline J gene. Germline V gives CDR1 WNHNN, CDR2 SYGVQD (reference sequence). CDR3 length equals 16 residues. V was shortened by 3 bases and J by 1 base, with 13 bases between the two germline ends.

Only a few counts were recorded for this clone. The read finishes 3 residues shy of the CDR3 end, and the germline J gene is used to complete it. The chain couples TRBV2 to TRBJ2-3; 13 nucleotides align to TRBD2. In germline, CDR1 is SNHLY, CDR2 FYNNEI. The CDR3 has 15 residues. The sequenced part of the CDR3 DNA is TGTGCCAAAGAGACTAGCGGGGGGCCGGCAGGGACG. Its translation is CAKETSGGPAGT. The CDR3, in full, reads CAKETSGGPAGTQYF.

This clone was detected ten times or more. The CDR3 end is not reached by the read, which stops 3 residues before it; the germline J gene fills it in. This chain links TRBV29-1 with TRBJ1-1, with D perhaps TRBD1 (5 bases). V was pared by 0 bases and J by 0 bases, with 8 bases between. This CDR3 region has 14 residues. Germline V gene data show CDR1 as SQVTM and CDR2 as ANQGSEA. This CDR3 reads CSVEDRGMNTEAFF. The CDR3 DNA, read in part, is TGCAGCGTTGAAGATCGGGGGATGAACACTGAA. Variable domain in full (rest from reference TRBV29-1 and TRBJ1-1): SAVISQKPSRDICQRGTSLTIQCQVDSQVTMMFWYRQQPGQSLTLIATANQGSEATYESGFVIDKFPISRPNLTFSTLTVSNMSPEDSSIYLCSVEDRGMNTEAFFGQGTRLTVV.

This clone was recorded at least ten times. Other DNA sequences within the sample encode an identical CDR3. The CDR3 sequence: CASSLALAGTGELFF. Incomplete CDR3 DNA: TGCGCCAGCAGCTTGGCGCTAGCGGGAACCGGGGAG. The rearrangement joins TRBV5-1 to TRBJ2-2, with 9 nucleotides matching TRBD2. The CDR3 extends 3 residues past the end of the read, so its final part is completed from the germline J gene. V lost 0 bases to trimming and J lost 5 bases; unmatched junction nucleotides: 2. Germline V gene lookup returns CDR1 SGHRS and CDR2 YFSETQ. This CDR3 has 15 residues. The full variable domain, its missing parts supplied by reference TRBV5-1 and TRBJ2-2, is KAGVTQTPRYLIKTRGQQVTLSCSPISGHRSVSWYQQTPGQGLQFLFEYFSETQRNKGNFPGRFSGRQFSNSRSEMNVSTLELGDSALYLCASSLALAGTGELFFGEGSRLTVL.

This clone was recorded at least ten times. The read is 3 residues too short to cover the CDR3 end, so that end is filled in from the germline J gene. The sample contains more than one DNA sequence encoding this CDR3. V usage is TRBV5-5 and J usage is TRBJ2-2, with D unclear. This CDR3 has 13 residues. CDR1 SGHKS and CDR2 YYEKEE come from the germline V gene (reference sequence). The V end lost 1 base, the J end lost 3 bases, and 4 bases lay between the germline ends. The CDR3 protein is CASSLSYTGELFF. The DNA read from the CDR3 is TGTGCCAGCAGCTTGTCCTACACCGGGGAG.

Remarks on this clone: The CDR3 is cut off 3 residues early in the read; its end comes from the germline J gene. The chain links TRBV11-2 to TRBJ2-1; D is unclear. V was clipped by 1 base and J by 8 bases, with 9 bases between them. Germline CDR1 reads SGHAT; CDR2 reads FQNNGV. The CDR3 totals 13 residues. CDR3 sequence: CASSLGTGYEQFF. The CDR3 bases that were read are TGTGCCAGCAGCTTAGGAACGGGTTATGAG.

This clone was detected many times. The missing CDR3 end, 3 residues past where the read stops, is filled in from the germline J gene. The V call is TRBV19, the J call TRBJ1-5; D is undetermined. The CDR3 is made up of 13 amino acids. In germline, CDR1 is LNHDA, CDR2 SQIVND (reference sequence). V shed 0 bases and J shed 6 bases, with 6 bases lying between them. The chain's CDR3 is CASSIDISQPQHF. CDR3 DNA (partial): TGTGCCAGTAGTATAGACATCAGTCAGCCC.

This clone was recorded at least ten times. The CDR3: CASSRTEDTQYF. Partial CDR3 DNA: TGCGCCAGCAGCCGGACAGAAGATACG. The chain is built from TRBV5-1 and TRBJ2-3, with a tentative D call TRBD1 (6 bases). The read terminates 3 residues ahead of where the CDR3 ends, so the germline J gene completes it. The CDR3 is 12 residues long. The V gene lost 4 bases and the J gene lost 5 bases, with 8 bases spanning the gap. Germline V gene data show CDR1 as SGHRS and CDR2 as YFSETQ.

This clone was detected many times. Read data end 3 residues before the CDR3 end; the end is taken from the germline J gene. This chain connects TRBV10-3 to TRBJ1-5; TRBD1 agrees at 8 bases. The CDR3 contains 16 residues. V was pared by 6 bases and J by 0 bases, with 7 bases of the junction left unmatched. Germline V gene sequence: CDR1 ENHRY, CDR2 SYGVKD. The CDR3 bases that were read are TGTGCCATCAGAGACGGGACAGGAGATAGCAATCAGCCC. This sequence encodes CAIRDGTGDSNQP. The CDR3 in its entirety is CAIRDGTGDSNQPQHF.

This clone was observed at least ten times. The read ends 3 residues before the CDR3 terminus; that terminus is restored from the germline J gene. The V and J genes are TRBV7-8 and TRBJ1-2, with a weak D call TRBD1 (6 bases). Trimming removed 5 bases at V and 2 bases at J, with 12 bases between. The V gene's germline CDR1 is SGHVS and CDR2 FQNEAQ. The CDR3 spans 14 residues. Partial CDR3 DNA: TGTGCCAGCAGCCAACAAGACAGGAACTATGGC. Translating it yields CASSQQDRNYG. The whole CDR3 is CASSQQDRNYGYTF. Variable domain in full (rest from reference TRBV7-8 and TRBJ1-2): GAGVSQSPRYKVAKRGQDVALRCDPISGHVSLFWYQQALGQGPEFLTYFQNEAQLDKSGLPSDRFFAERPEGSVSTLKIQRTQQEDSAVYLCASSQQDRNYGYTFGSGTRLTVV.

The table lists this clone with many counts. The read terminates 3 residues before the CDR3 end, so the remaining end is supplied by the germline J gene. The chain recombines TRBV5-1 with TRBJ1-4; D is undetermined. The CDR3 is made up of 16 amino acids. The germline CDR1 and CDR2 sequences are SGHRS and YFSETQ. The V end was cut by 4 bases, the J end by 0 bases, with 13 bases between. The CDR3 loop is CASSQTLGSTNEKLFF. The CDR3 DNA, read in part, is TGCGCCAGCAGCCAGACACTAGGGTCAACTAATGAAAAA.

This clone was detected ten times or more. The read finishes 3 residues shy of the CDR3 end, and the germline J gene is used to complete it. The chain uses TRBV6-1 and TRBJ2-6; possibly TRBD1 for D (5 bases). V dropped 4 bases and J dropped 0 bases, with 7 bases sitting between them. CDR1 is MNHNS, CDR2 SASEGT, per germline. This CDR3 region has 15 residues. The chain's CDR3 is CASSADSSGANVLTF. CDR3 bases read: TGTGCCAGCAGTGCCGACAGCTCTGGGGCCAACGTC.

This clone was recorded at least ten times. Incomplete CDR3 DNA: TGCAGTGCTAGGGTGACAACCGAATTAACTAGCGGGGCAGATACG. Its protein is CSARVTTELTSGADT. The entire CDR3 is CSARVTTELTSGADTQYF. This rearrangement joins TRBV20-1 to TRBJ2-3; 10 bases agree with TRBD2. The CDR3 goes on 3 residues after the read ends, and that part is filled in from the germline J gene. CDR1 is DFQATT, CDR2 SNEGSKA, per germline (reference sequence). The V gene end was trimmed by 3 bases and the J gene end by 4 bases; junction bases not matched to a gene: 16. The CDR3 length is 18 residues.